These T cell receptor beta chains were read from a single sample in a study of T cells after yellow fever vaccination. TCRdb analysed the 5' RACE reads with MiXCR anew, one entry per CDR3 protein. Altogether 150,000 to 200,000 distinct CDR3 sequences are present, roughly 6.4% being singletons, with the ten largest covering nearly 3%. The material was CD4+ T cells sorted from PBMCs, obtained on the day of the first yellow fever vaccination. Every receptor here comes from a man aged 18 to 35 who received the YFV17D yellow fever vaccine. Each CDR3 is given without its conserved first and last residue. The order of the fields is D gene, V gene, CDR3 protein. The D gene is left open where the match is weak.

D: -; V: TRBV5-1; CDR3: ASSLGTGQGAGTQY
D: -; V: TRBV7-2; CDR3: ASSSLSTTLYEQY
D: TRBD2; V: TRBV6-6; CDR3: ASSYGLAGGETQY
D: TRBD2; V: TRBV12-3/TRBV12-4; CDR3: ASRATGTSSYEQY
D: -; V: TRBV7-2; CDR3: ASSFLTSGRSWAQH
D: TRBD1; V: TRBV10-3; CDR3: ATTRDRGPGANVLT
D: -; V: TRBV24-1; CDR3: ATSDPPRGAYEQF
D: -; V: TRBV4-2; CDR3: ASSQEGRVQETQY
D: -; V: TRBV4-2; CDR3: ASSSPDRMNTEAF
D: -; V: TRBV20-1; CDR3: SARETTSGRLNYGYT
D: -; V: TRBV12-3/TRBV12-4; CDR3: ASRTGFPNTGELF
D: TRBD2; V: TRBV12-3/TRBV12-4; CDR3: ASSLGIAGLGEQY
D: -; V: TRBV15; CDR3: ATSRDAGDEQY
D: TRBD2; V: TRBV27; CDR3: ASSPGEGRAKNIQY
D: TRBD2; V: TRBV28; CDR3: ASSHLLLTSGLPHTQY
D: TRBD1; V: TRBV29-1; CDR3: SVGDRGF
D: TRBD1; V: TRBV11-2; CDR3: ASSLDRTGVSGELF
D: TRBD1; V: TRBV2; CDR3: ASRDPRQGEVGYT
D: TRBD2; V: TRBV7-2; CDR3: ASSLRTSGVDEQF
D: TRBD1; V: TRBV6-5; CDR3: ASSYSGQGENIQY
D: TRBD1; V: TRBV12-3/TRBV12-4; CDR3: ASSPGTGSLNTEAF
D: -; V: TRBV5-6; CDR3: ASSSGLLGAQH
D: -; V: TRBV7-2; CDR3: ASSLTGLGVTEAF
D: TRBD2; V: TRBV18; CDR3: ASSPRLAGNTDTQY